This TCR beta chain was captured by sequencing in a study of PD-L1 blockade in urothelial cancer. Study background: Bladder-origin urothelial cancer in males described about 85% of the roughly 30 patients. Anywhere from 0 to 3 prior chemotherapy regimens had been received by patients.

V was clipped by 3 bases and J by 6 bases, with 10 bases between them. The CDR3 consists of 13 residues. Germline lookup yields CDR1 MRHNA and CDR2 SNTAGT. Assay used: immunoSEQ multiplex PCR; TCRdb lists only in-frame clones, some missing. Of some 100,000 clones in the sample, 90% to 95% were seen once. The rearrangement uses TRBV6-4 and TRBJ2-3; maybe TRBD2 (6 bases). Sequences were derived from PBMCs, sampled around atezolizumab (anti-PD-L1) treatment. This TCR was recovered from an elderly woman with urothelial cancer. Here the CDR3 reads CASSEAGRDTQYF. The CDR3 DNA is TGTGCCAGCAGTGAGGCAGGGAGGGATACGCAGTATTTT.